The text below deals with one T cell receptor beta chain. Its antigen is currently unknown. The method was immunoSEQ multiplex PCR; TCRdb's version includes in-frame clones alone and lacks a portion of them. Counted here are tens of thousands of clones, about 87% occurring once; the ten biggest clones make up more than 10%. This CDR3 is 16 amino acids long. Trimming left V 1 base short and J 4 bases short, with 17 bases between. The germline gives CDR1 SGHDT, CDR2 YYEEEE. These data originate in a study of a mutant IDH1 vaccine in newly diagnosed glioma. Study background: Vaccines were first given 4-6 weeks after radiotherapy alone, or with temozolomide cycles.

General study findings and limits: Detectable vaccine-induced immune responses arose in around 93% of patients.

Time point indicated: week 47, end of study. The content of each vaccine dose was 300 ug of mutant IDH1 20-mer peptide, and topical imiquimod accompanied it. Material: PBMCs, obtained from a glioma patient whose treatment included an IDH1 peptide vaccine. The rearrangement uses TRBV5-6 and TRBJ1-1; tentative D call: TRBD1 (6 bases). This receptor was taken from a woman aged 25 to 39 with glioma. For the CDR3, the DNA is TGTGCCAGCAGCTTGTTCCGGGGGCGAGGGGGCACTGAAGCTTTCTTT. Amino acids: CASSLFRGRGGTEAFF.